The 25 T cell receptor beta chains below were found in one sample sequenced in a study of shared clonotypes between healthy human individuals. Terminally differentiated effector memory CD45RA+ cells were excluded by CCR7 positive selection of CD45RO-negative cells. TCRdb's table, derived via immunoSEQ multiplex PCR, lists solely in-frame clones and lacks some. This repertoire shows about 2.1 million clones, about 93% found once; its top ten account for about 1.7%. Material: naive CD8+ T cells from PBMCs. The source is a man younger than 35 in good health. Some clones in this sample may be carry-over from other donors' samples.

The chain joins TRBV10-2 to TRBJ2-7; D not resolved. Germline-derived CDR1 and CDR2 are WSHSY and SAAADI. This CDR3 is 11 amino acids long. Trimming pared 7 bases from V and 3 bases from J, leaving 7 bases between. CDR3 sequence (DNA): TGCGCCAGCACCCCGAACTACGAGCAGTACTTC. Its translation is CASTPNYEQYF.

In this sample, this clone turned up once. The genes are TRBV6-4 and TRBJ2-1; 9 bases are a match to TRBD2. With 2 bases clipped from V and 0 bases from J, the junction kept 2 bases outside the gene matches. The CDR3 runs 16 residues. Per germline, CDR1 MRHNA and CDR2 SNTAGT. CDR3 residues: CASSDGAGGSYNEQFF. The CDR3 nucleotides are TGTGCCAGCAGTGACGGAGCGGGGGGCTCCTACAATGAGCAGTTCTTC.

This clone occurred once. This chain links TRBV6-1 with TRBJ2-7; D uncertain. This CDR3 spans 13 amino acids. V was shortened by 6 bases and J by 2 bases, with 11 bases between the two germline ends. CDR1 MNHNS and CDR2 SASEGT come from the germline V gene. In DNA form, the CDR3 reads TGTGCCAGCAGCCTCGTACAAACCTACGAGCAGTACTTC. Amino acid sequence: CASSLVQTYEQYF.

The CDR3 DNA reads TGTGCCAGCAGCTTAGTTGGGGCCCAGCATTTT. Amino acid sequence: CASSLVGAQHF. The chain employs TRBV7-8 and TRBJ1-5; no clear D gene. CDR1 is SGHVS and CDR2 is FQNEAQ in the germline V gene. Trimming took off 1 base at V and 11 bases at J, with 6 bases between the two ends. CDR3 size: 11 residues.

The genes are TRBV7-3 and TRBJ2-1; TRBD2 might be the D (7 bases). The CDR3 totals 20 residues. The germline CDR1 and CDR2 sequences are SGHTA and FQGTGA. V shed 0 bases and J shed 3 bases, with 24 bases lying between them. Here the CDR3 DNA reads TGTGCCAGCAGCTTAACAGGGGGAGGGTTTGGCGGGAGCGGCTACAATGAGCAGTTCTTC. This codes for CASSLTGGGFGGSGYNEQFF.

The gene calls are TRBV10-3 and TRBJ2-5; 7 nucleotides agree with TRBD1. V lost 4 bases and J lost 3; bases outside the gene matches: 2. CDR1 ENHRY and CDR2 SYGVKD come from the germline V gene. This CDR3 spans 13 amino acids. CDR3 sequence (DNA): TGTGCCATCAGTGGGGACAGAAAAGAGACCCAGTACTTC. This codes for CAISGDRKETQYF.

The chain uses TRBV25-1 and TRBJ1-2; D call uncertain. Trimming removed 3 bases from V and 4 bases from J, with 9 bases in between. The CDR3 covers 13 residues. Per germline, CDR1 MGHDK and CDR2 SYGVNS. CDR3 nucleotides: TGTGCCAGCAGTGAGACCGACGTCTATGGCTACACCTTC. Protein: CASSETDVYGYTF.

The chain carries TRBV9 and TRBJ2-7; 12 bases align to TRBD2. The ends lost 4 bases at V and 9 bases at J; junction bases unmatched: 11. The CDR3 loop spans 15 amino acids. Germline CDR1 SGDLS, CDR2 YYNGEE. CDR3 nucleotide sequence: TGTGCCAGCAGCCCGAGGACTAGCGGGGCTTTTTTGCAGTACTTC. Its translation: CASSPRTSGAFLQYF. The variable domain in full, completed from reference TRBV9 and TRBJ2-7, reads DSGVTQTPKHLITATGQRVTLRCSPRSGDLSVYWYQQSLDQGLQFLIQYYNGEERAKGNILERFSAQQFPDLHSELNLSSLELGDSALYFCASSPRTSGAFLQYFGPGTRLTVT.

The J gene is TRBJ2-7, the V gene TRBV7-5. TRBV7-5 is flagged as a pseudogene. CDR3 length: 12 amino acids. The CDR3 protein is CARVPQSYEQYF. Written as DNA, the CDR3 is TGTGCCAGAGTGCCCCAATCTTACGAGCAGTACTTC.

Worth noting for this clone: Within the sample, other DNA sequences also encode this same CDR3. Here the CDR3 reads CASSEGPSYEQYF. Here the CDR3 DNA reads TGTGCCAGCAGTGAAGGACCTAGCTACGAGCAGTACTTC. The rearrangement joins TRBV2 to TRBJ2-7; D uncertain. Germline V gene data show CDR1 as SNHLY and CDR2 as FYNNEI. The CDR3 sequence is 13 residues long. V was trimmed by 1 base and J by 3 bases, leaving 7 bases between them. Using reference TRBV2 and TRBJ2-7 for the parts outside the CDR3, the full variable domain is EPEVTQTPSHQVTQMGQEVILRCVPISNHLYFYWYRQILGQKVEFLVSFYNNEISEKSEIFDDQFSVERPDGSNFTLKIRSTKLEDSAMYFCASSEGPSYEQYFGPGTRLTVT.

This chain links TRBV19 with TRBJ2-1; TRBD2 aligns across 12 bases. V shed 9 bases and J 7 bases; nucleotides not matched to a gene: 13. The length of the CDR3 is 16 residues. Germline values: CDR1 LNHDA, CDR2 SQIVND (reference sequence). The DNA of the CDR3 is TGTGCCAGCAATGTCGGGCTAGCGGGAGGGACGAATGAGCAGTTCTTC. As protein: CASNVGLAGGTNEQFF.

This clone was observed once. This chain connects TRBV5-4 to TRBJ2-3; TRBD2 agrees at 13 bases. With 4 bases clipped from V and 2 bases from J, the junction kept 4 bases outside the gene matches. The CDR3 runs 16 residues. Germline V lookup: CDR1 SGHNT, CDR2 YYREEE (reference sequence). CDR3 DNA sequence: TGTGCCAGCAGCCGGACTAGCGGGAGCCTCACAGATACGCAGTATTTT. Translated: CASSRTSGSLTDTQYF.

This clone was seen a few times. This rearrangement joins TRBV27 to TRBJ1-4; unclear D gene. V gave up 7 bases and J gave up 5 bases, with 14 bases separating them. The CDR3 covers 14 residues. Germline CDR1 MNHEY, CDR2 SMNVEV (reference sequence). The CDR3 coding sequence is TGTGCCAGCACATCGGGAGGATTGAATGAAAAACTGTTTTTT. Protein sequence: CASTSGGLNEKLFF.

The J gene is TRBJ2-7, the V gene TRBV28, with TRBD1 identical over 8 bases. V was clipped by 9 bases and J by 5 bases; unmatched bases: 6. Germline lookup yields CDR1 MDHEN and CDR2 SYDVKM. The CDR3 is made up of 12 amino acids. CDR3 sequence: CASDPGGHEQYF. The DNA of the CDR3 is TGTGCCAGTGACCCAGGGGGCCACGAGCAGTACTTC.

The V call is TRBV4-2, the J call TRBJ1-5; 7 bases agree with TRBD1. This CDR3 contains 17 residues. Germline V gene data show CDR1 as LGHNA and CDR2 as YNFKEQ. V shed 4 bases and J 4 bases; nucleotides not matched to a gene: 13. CDR3 residues: CASSLIVGQVLNQPQHF. The CDR3 nucleotides read TGTGCCAGCAGCCTGATCGTAGGACAGGTATTAAATCAGCCCCAGCATTTT.

V and J are TRBV19 and TRBJ1-1; D call uncertain. The ends were cut back, 7 bases at V and 2 bases at J, with 11 bases in the middle. The CDR3 loop spans 13 amino acids. The V gene's germline CDR1 is LNHDA and CDR2 SQIVND (reference sequence). For the CDR3, the DNA is TGTGCCAGTACATCTGATTTCAACACTGAAGCTTTCTTT. Translation: CASTSDFNTEAFF.

The chain combines TRBV5-4 with TRBJ2-3; 8 bases agree with TRBD1. J gave up 2 bases and V 3 bases, and 8 bases lay outside the gene matches. Per germline, CDR1 SGHNT and CDR2 YYREEE (reference sequence). The CDR3 spans 16 residues. CDR3 in DNA: TGTGCCAGCAGCTCCCGGACAGGGCTTTCCACAGATACGCAGTATTTT. Translation gives CASSSRTGLSTDTQYF. The variable domain in full, with the rest retrieved from reference TRBV5-4 and TRBJ2-3, is ETGVTQSPTHLIKTRGQQVTLRCSSQSGHNTVSWYQQALGQGPQFIFQYYREEENGRGNFPPRFSGLQFPNYSSELNVNALELDDSALYLCASSSRTGLSTDTQYFGPGTRLTVL.

This clone was detected only once. A read error may produce the germline difference seen at one junction end. The CDR3 DNA sequence: TGTGCAAGCAGCCGGGTAACTGAAGCTTTCTTT. This gives the protein CASSRVTEAFF. This sequence joins TRBV28 and TRBJ1-1; D unclear. In germline, CDR1 is MDHEN, CDR2 SYDVKM. The CDR3 loop spans 11 amino acids.

The V gene is TRBV27, the J gene TRBJ2-1; possibly TRBD2 for D (6 bases). Germline CDR1 reads MNHEY; CDR2 reads SMNVEV (reference sequence). The CDR3 runs 16 residues. V lost 4 bases and J lost 0, with 13 bases in between. CDR3: CASSSLLGGSYNEQFF. CDR3 DNA: TGTGCCAGCAGTTCATTGTTGGGGGGCTCCTACAATGAGCAGTTCTTC.

The chain links TRBV18 to TRBJ2-5, with 10 bases fitting TRBD2. The CDR3 loop spans 17 amino acids. The junction had 8 bases not matched to a gene; V was cut back by 0 bases and J by 4 bases. Germline CDR1 reads KGHSH; CDR2 reads LQKENI. CDR3 amino acids: CASSPPLLAGVPETQYF. The CDR3 DNA sequence: TGTGCCAGCTCACCACCCCTCCTAGCGGGAGTTCCAGAGACCCAGTACTTC.

Concerning this clone: The sample holds other DNA sequences that translate to the same CDR3. This sequence joins TRBV19 and TRBJ2-7; TRBD1 aligns across 8 bases. Trimming removed 5 bases from V and 2 bases from J; junction bases left unmatched: 5. Germline CDR1 is LNHDA and CDR2 is SQIVND (reference sequence). The CDR3 covers 14 residues. The CDR3 is CASSPGTGAYEQYF. CDR3 DNA: TGTGCCAGTAGTCCAGGGACAGGTGCCTACGAGCAGTACTTC.

Details on this clone: Other DNA sequences in this sample translate to the same CDR3. The chain couples TRBV6-5 to TRBJ2-3; tentative D call: TRBD1 (6 bases). V dropped 4 bases and J dropped 2 bases, with 7 bases sitting between them. This CDR3 is 13 amino acids long. Germline V gene data show CDR1 as MNHEY and CDR2 as SVGAGI. The CDR3 sequence: CASSWTDTDTQYF. The DNA for the CDR3 is TGTGCCAGCAGTTGGACAGACACAGATACGCAGTATTTT.

Note on this clone: Within the sample, other DNA sequences also encode this same CDR3. The gene calls are TRBV6-1 and TRBJ1-1; D is undetermined. Trimming took off 1 base at V and 0 bases at J, with 3 bases between the two ends. There are 13 residues in the CDR3. The germline CDR1 and CDR2 sequences are MNHNS and SASEGT. CDR3 in DNA: TGTGCCAGCAGTGAAGGGATGAACACTGAAGCTTTCTTT. Protein sequence: CASSEGMNTEAFF.

The J gene is TRBJ2-7, the V gene TRBV10-3; tentatively, D is TRBD1 or TRBD2 (5 bases each). V was clipped by 3 bases and J by 3 bases, with 15 bases between them. Germline V gives CDR1 ENHRY, CDR2 SYGVKD. CDR3 length: 15 residues. The CDR3 bases are TGTGCCATCAGTGACACCGGGACCGCCCTCTACGAGCAGTACTTC. It encodes CAISDTGTALYEQYF.

The chain recombines TRBV6-5 with TRBJ2-5; D is possibly TRBD1 (5 bases). This CDR3 spans 15 amino acids. V shed 2 bases and J shed 5 bases, with 15 bases lying between them. Germline assignment: CDR1 MNHEY and CDR2 SVGAGI. In DNA form, the CDR3 reads TGTGCCAGCAGTTACGGGGCCAGGTCGTACGAGACCCAGTACTTC. This translates into CASSYGARSYETQYF.